This is a list of T cell receptor beta chains from one sample in a study of OX40 agonist ivuxolimab in advanced cancers. Assay used: immunoSEQ multiplex PCR; TCRdb lists only in-frame clones, some missing. The table has more than 60,000 clones, 80% to 90% seen once. This material consisted of CD4+ or CD8+ T cells sorted from blood, taken in a trial of the OX40 agonist ivuxolimab. All receptors come from an adult with an advanced solid tumor such as melanoma, head and neck, liver or kidney cancer. Each CDR3 is given without its conserved first and last residue. D genes are given only for firm matches.

TRBJ1-4 | TRBD1 | 13 | TRBV6-5 | ASSTRTGGREKLF
TRBJ2-5 | NA | 11 | TRBV6-6 | AGSSGGGETQY
TRBJ2-1 | TRBD2 | 14 | TRBV4-3 | ASSKLAGSSYNEQF
TRBJ1-1 | NA | 11 | TRBV27 | ASSFNRNTEAF
TRBJ1-4 | NA | 13 | TRBV7-9 | ASSPRGPTNEKLF
TRBJ2-3 | TRBD1 | 13 | TRBV7-3 | ASSSDRGPTDTQY
TRBJ2-1 | TRBD1 | 12 | TRBV19 | ATHMTGSYNEQF
TRBJ2-1 | TRBD1 | 12 | TRBV5-4 | ASSLMTGINEQF
TRBJ1-1 | NA | 11 | TRBV6-5 | ASSYEGSTEAF
TRBJ1-2 | TRBD1 | 13 | TRBV6-5 | ASSPPGQGVYGYT
TRBJ2-3 | TRBD2 | 13 | TRBV19 | ASSTRTSGSDTQY
TRBJ1-4 | NA | 12 | TRBV10-3 | AISALQGREKLF
TRBJ2-7 | NA | 12 | TRBV5-1 | ASSSTSGSYEQY
TRBJ2-3 | TRBD2 | 13 | TRBV5-4 | ASSLAGVSSDTQY
TRBJ2-1 | TRBD2 | 15 | TRBV5-6 | ASSWLAGSSSYNEQF
TRBJ2-1 | NA | 15 | TRBV4-1 | ASSRRAGGSSYNEQF
TRBJ2-1 | TRBD1 | 13 | TRBV7-8 | ASSQHKGTGNEQF
TRBJ1-2 | NA | 9 | TRBV6-5 | ASSSSYGYT
TRBJ2-3 | NA | 12 | TRBV5-8 | ASSLGENTDTQY